The rows below give T cell receptor beta chains drawn from one sample of a study of T cells in Graves' hyperthyroidism and ophthalmopathy. MiXCR was run by TCRdb on the multiplex PCR reads, yielding one entry per CDR3 protein. The profile shows 500,000 to 800,000 distinct CDR3 sequences, roughly 15% of them singletons. The material sequenced was blood. The receptor source for this set is a woman between 45 and 60 years old with Graves' ophthalmopathy. CDR3s include the opening cysteine and the closing phenylalanine or tryptophan.

j_call	v_call	cdr3_aa
TRBJ1-2	TRBV13	CASSFGTGTNYGYTF
TRBJ1-2	TRBV27	CASMGGVNYGYTF
TRBJ2-2	TRBV10-3	CAIRTGAGGPNTGELFF
TRBJ2-2	TRBV5-4	CASKTAGETGELFF
TRBJ1-1	TRBV5-8	CASSPEGARTEAFF
TRBJ2-7	TRBV20-1	CSAKVGFEQYF
TRBJ2-7	TRBV4-3	CASKFKREGRYEQYF
TRBJ2-7	TRBV7-9	CASSPGREVYEQYF
TRBJ2-7	TRBV20-1	CSASGTGYEQYF
TRBJ2-7	TRBV7-2	CASVVTSASYEQYF
TRBJ2-7	TRBV24-1	CATSESLGTSATYEQYF
TRBJ2-2	TRBV27	CASKRDHNTGGLFF
TRBJ2-7	TRBV5-1	CASSLESWVAYEQYF
TRBJ1-3	TRBV12-3/TRBV12-4	CASSSLTLTAGDSGNTIYF
TRBJ2-3	TRBV11-2	CASSLRTSATTDTQYF
TRBJ1-2	TRBV30	CASKKSIMTF
TRBJ2-1	TRBV12-3/TRBV12-4	CASSLQVDGEQFF
TRBJ1-5	TRBV28	CASRTGALNQPQHF
TRBJ2-1	TRBV10-3	CAIIRLAGESYNEQFF
TRBJ1-2	TRBV28	CASSKWGGNGYTF
TRBJ1-2	TRBV19	CAVTADPLALGDGYTF
TRBJ2-2	TRBV4-3	CASSPSNPGQNSNTGELFF
TRBJ2-1	TRBV4-3	CASSQEFRVRDEQFF
TRBJ1-1	TRBV6-5	CASSYSPGRGAEAFF
TRBJ2-2	TRBV19	CASSLLAGAFGELFF
TRBJ2-2	TRBV6-5	CASSYSVGTGELFF
TRBJ1-5	TRBV11-3	CASGLVLQGKDSNQPQHF
TRBJ2-1	TRBV18	CASSSGQREQFF
TRBJ2-1	TRBV7-2	CASSRPFRSSYNEQFF
TRBJ2-1	TRBV18	CASSHRQTLYNEQFF
TRBJ2-1	TRBV6-2/TRBV6-3	CASSRDRATYNEQFF
TRBJ1-1	TRBV5-1	CASSLRAGGYTEAFF
TRBJ2-1	TRBV11-3	CASSPPGLEGNEQFF
TRBJ2-3	TRBV27	CASNKQGTDTQYF
TRBJ2-1	TRBV7-9	CASSLGGGIYNEQFF
TRBJ2-4	TRBV28	CASSHTAFQYF
TRBJ2-5	TRBV29-1	CSVESDRQETQYF
TRBJ2-7	TRBV14	CASSQGAGGLYEQYF
TRBJ2-2	TRBV4-3	CASSQDRATGELFF
TRBJ1-2	TRBV11-2	CASSLLRTGQRRIGYTF
TRBJ2-7	TRBV6-2/TRBV6-3	CASSPITRAAPYEQYF
TRBJ2-7	TRBV12-5	CASGSRQFEQYF
TRBJ2-1	TRBV19	CASSANDWESSYNEQFF
TRBJ2-2	TRBV6-6	CASSYSFRSGSGTGELFF
TRBJ2-1	TRBV2	CASSEVLAGAVEQFF
TRBJ1-1	TRBV5-1	CASSLLQGFGTFF
TRBJ1-2	TRBV7-9	CASSPDPANYGYTF
TRBJ2-1	TRBV3-2	CASSQARQGARNEQFF
TRBJ2-1	TRBV30	CAWSVWGQGTGEQFF
TRBJ2-3	TRBV5-1	CASSLAVGSDTQYF
TRBJ1-2	TRBV9	CASSGTGGIYGYTF
TRBJ2-1	TRBV20-1	CSAPKTGDKYNEQFF
TRBJ1-2	TRBV12-3/TRBV12-4	CASSFSVGRNGYTF
TRBJ1-2	TRBV20-1	CSASGQIDYGYTF
TRBJ2-3	TRBV12-3/TRBV12-4	CASSPRQGKIDTQYF